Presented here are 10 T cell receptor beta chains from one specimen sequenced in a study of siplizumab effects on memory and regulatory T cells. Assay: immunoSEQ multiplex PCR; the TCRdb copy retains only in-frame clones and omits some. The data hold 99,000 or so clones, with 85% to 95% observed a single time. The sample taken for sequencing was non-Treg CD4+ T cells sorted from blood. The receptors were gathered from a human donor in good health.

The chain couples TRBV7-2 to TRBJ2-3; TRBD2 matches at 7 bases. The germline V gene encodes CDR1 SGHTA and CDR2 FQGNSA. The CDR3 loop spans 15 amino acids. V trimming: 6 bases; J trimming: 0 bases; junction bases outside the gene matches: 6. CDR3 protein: CASRLGTTSTDTQYF. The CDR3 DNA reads TGTGCCAGCAGACTAGGGACTACAAGCACAGATACGCAGTATTTT. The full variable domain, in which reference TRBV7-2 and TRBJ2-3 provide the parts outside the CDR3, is GAGVSQSPSNKVTEKGKDVELRCDPISGHTALYWYRQSLGQGLEFLIYFQGNSAPDKSGLPSDRFSAERTGGSVSTLTIQRTQQEDSAVYLCASRLGTTSTDTQYFGPGTRLTVL.

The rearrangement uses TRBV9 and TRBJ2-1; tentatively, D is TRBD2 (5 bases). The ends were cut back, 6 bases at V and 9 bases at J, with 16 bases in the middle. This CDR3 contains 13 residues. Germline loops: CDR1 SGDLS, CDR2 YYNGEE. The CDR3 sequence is CASMGGPSGEQFF. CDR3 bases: TGTGCCAGCATGGGCGGGCCGAGTGGTGAGCAGTTCTTC.

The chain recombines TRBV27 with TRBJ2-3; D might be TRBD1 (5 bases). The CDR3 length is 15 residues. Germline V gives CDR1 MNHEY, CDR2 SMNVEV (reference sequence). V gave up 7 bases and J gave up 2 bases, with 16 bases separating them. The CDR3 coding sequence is TGTGCCAGCACCCTTCAGGGAAGGGCCACAGATACGCAGTATTTT. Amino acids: CASTLQGRATDTQYF.

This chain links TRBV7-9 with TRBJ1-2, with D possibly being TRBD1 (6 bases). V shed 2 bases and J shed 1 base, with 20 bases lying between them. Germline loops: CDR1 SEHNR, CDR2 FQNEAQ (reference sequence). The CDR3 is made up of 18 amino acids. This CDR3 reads CASSLRRGGDKFNYGYTF. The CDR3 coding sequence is TGTGCCAGCAGCTTACGAAGGGGAGGGGACAAATTTAACTATGGCTACACCTTC. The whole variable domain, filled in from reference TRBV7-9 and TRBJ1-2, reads DTGVSQNPRHKITKRGQNVTFRCDPISEHNRLYWYRQTLGQGPEFLTYFQNEAQLEKSRLLSDRFSAERPKGSFSTLEIQRTEQGDSAMYLCASSLRRGGDKFNYGYTFGSGTRLTVV.

The CDR3 spells CAWSVYSGNQPQHF. The CDR3 coding sequence is TGTGCCTGGAGTGTATACAGTGGAAATCAGCCCCAGCATTTT. The V gene is TRBV30, the J gene TRBJ1-5; no firm D call. The germline gives CDR1 GTSNPN, CDR2 SVGIG (reference sequence). Trimming shortened V by 0 bases and J by 4 bases, and 10 bases separated the two germline ends. The length of the CDR3 is 14 residues.

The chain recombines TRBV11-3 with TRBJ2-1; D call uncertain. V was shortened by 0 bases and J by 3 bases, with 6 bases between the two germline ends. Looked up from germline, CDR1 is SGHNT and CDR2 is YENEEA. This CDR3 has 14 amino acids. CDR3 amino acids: CASSLDSYYNEQFF. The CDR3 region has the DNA TGTGCCAGCAGCTTAGACTCGTACTACAATGAGCAGTTCTTC.

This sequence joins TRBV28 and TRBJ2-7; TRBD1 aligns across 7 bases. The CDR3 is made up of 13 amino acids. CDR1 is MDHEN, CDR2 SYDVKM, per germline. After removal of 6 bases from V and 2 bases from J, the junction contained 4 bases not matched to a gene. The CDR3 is CASSLQGPYEQYF. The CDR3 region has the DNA TGTGCCAGCAGCCTACAGGGGCCCTACGAGCAGTACTTC. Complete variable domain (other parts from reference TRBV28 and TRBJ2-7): DVKVTQSSRYLVKRTGEKVFLECVQDMDHENMFWYRQDPGLGLRLIYFSYDVKMKEKGDIPEGYSVSREKKERFSLILESASTNQTSMYLCASSLQGPYEQYFGPGTRLTVT.

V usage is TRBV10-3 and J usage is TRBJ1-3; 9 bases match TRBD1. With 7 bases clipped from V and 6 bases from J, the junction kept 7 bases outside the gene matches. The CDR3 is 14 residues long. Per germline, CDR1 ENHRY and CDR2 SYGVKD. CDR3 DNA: TGTGCCATCAAAAAACAGGGGGCAGAAAACACCATATATTTT. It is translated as CAIKKQGAENTIYF.

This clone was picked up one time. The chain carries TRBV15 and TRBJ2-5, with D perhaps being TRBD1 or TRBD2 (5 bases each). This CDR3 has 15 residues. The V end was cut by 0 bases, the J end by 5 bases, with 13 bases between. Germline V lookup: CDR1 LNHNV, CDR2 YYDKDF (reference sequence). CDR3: CATSREGPPVETQYF. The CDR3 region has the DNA TGTGCCACCAGCAGAGAGGGACCCCCCGTGGAGACCCAGTACTTC.

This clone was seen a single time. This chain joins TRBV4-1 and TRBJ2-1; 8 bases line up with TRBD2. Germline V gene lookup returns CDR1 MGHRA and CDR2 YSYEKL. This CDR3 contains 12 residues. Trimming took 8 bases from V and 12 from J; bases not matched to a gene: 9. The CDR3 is CASHEAGDRQFF. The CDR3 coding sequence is TGCGCCAGCCACGAAGCGGGAGATCGGCAGTTCTTC.